Shown below are 25 T cell receptor beta chains from a single sample sequenced in a study of T cells after yellow fever vaccination (dated by TCRdb to about 2019). Libraries came from 5' RACE. Data came from an Illumina HiSeq 2500. The raw public data were reprocessed by TCRdb itself: fastp quality trimming at Q25, MiXCR clonotype calling, in-frame beta chains only. Each entry merges the rows of one CDR3 protein and shows their most common DNA and genes. Across this sample there are 300,000 to 400,000 distinct CDR3 sequences, with approximately 8% seen only once. The top ten hold 17% of the sample. Taken with the paper, the label for treatment or condition translates to: live attenuated yellow fever vaccine strain. Specimen: PBMCs, collected about 41 days after the first yellow fever vaccination. These receptors originate from a man in his late teens or twenties who received the YFV17D yellow fever vaccine.

This chain links TRBV20-1 with TRBJ1-2; TRBD1 matches at 8 bases. The CDR3 consists of 14 residues. The germline CDR1 and CDR2 sequences are DFQATT and SNEGSKA (reference sequence). V was pared by 1 base and J by 7 bases, with 8 bases of the junction left unmatched. The CDR3 nucleotides read TGCAGTGCTAGAGGGACAGGGTGGCGTGGTGGCTACACCTTC. Its translation: CSARGTGWRGGYTF.

The chain joins TRBV5-4 to TRBJ2-3; D unresolved. The V and J ends lost 5 bases and 0 bases respectively, with 19 bases between them. The CDR3 runs 17 residues. CDR1 is SGHNT, CDR2 YYREEE, per germline (reference sequence). CDR3 DNA sequence: TGTGCCAGCAGTGACCCCAGCACCCAGTTTAGCACAGATACGCAGTATTTT. Translating gives CASSDPSTQFSTDTQYF.

The chain has TRBV20-1 and TRBJ2-2, with D possibly TRBD2 on 6 matching bases. Germline assignment: CDR1 DFQATT and CDR2 SNEGSKA (reference sequence). This CDR3 has 14 amino acids. V was clipped by 6 bases and J by 4 bases, with 15 bases between them. The CDR3 DNA sequence: TGCAGTGCCCGGCACCCGGAGGGCACCGGGGAGCTGTTTTTT. It yields the protein CSARHPEGTGELFF.

This clonotype was seen a few times. J is TRBJ1-4 and V is TRBV4-2, with D possibly being TRBD1 (5 bases). Trimming stripped 1 base from V and 4 bases from J, with 10 bases between. This CDR3 comprises 15 residues. Germline V gene sequence: CDR1 LGHNA, CDR2 YNFKEQ. CDR3 sequence (DNA): TGTGCCAGCAGCCAAGCTTGGGGGGATAATGAAAAACTGTTTTTT. Translation: CASSQAWGDNEKLFF.

V and J are TRBV7-7 and TRBJ2-7; weak D call: TRBD1 (6 bases). The germline gives CDR1 SSHAT, CDR2 FNYEAQ (reference sequence). This CDR3 spans 15 amino acids. CDR3 loop: CASSLARGATYEQYV. The CDR3 coding sequence is TGTGCTAGCAGCTTAGCCAGGGGAGCCACCTACGAGCAGTACGTC.

As DNA, the CDR3 is TGTGCCAGCAGCCGACGGACAGGGTTGGCCGGGGAGCTGTTTTTT. Translation: CASSRRTGLAGELFF. The V gene is TRBV3-1, the J gene TRBJ2-2; 8 nucleotides match TRBD1. J was trimmed by 6 bases and V by 4 bases; bases with no gene match: 7. The CDR3 has 15 amino acids. Germline CDR1 LGHDT, CDR2 YNNKEL (reference sequence).

A word on this clonotype: A junction boundary mismatches the germline segment, possibly from a read error. The chain recombines TRBV7-7 with TRBJ2-5, with 11 positions matching TRBD1. This CDR3 has 15 amino acids. Germline V gene data show CDR1 as SSHAT and CDR2 as FNYEAQ (reference sequence). The CDR3 region is CASRRRDRGQETQYF. CDR3 sequence (DNA): TGTGCTAGCAGGCGACGGGACAGGGGGCAAGAGACCCAGTACTTC.

In its sample, this clonotype was seen a few times. V usage is TRBV9 and J usage is TRBJ2-5, with 9 bases lining up with TRBD2. The CDR3 extends over 16 amino acids. Germline V gene data show CDR1 as SGDLS and CDR2 as YYNGEE. V shed 3 bases and J 7 bases; nucleotides not matched to a gene: 13. The chain's CDR3 is CASSGGLARTRGTQYF. In DNA, the CDR3 is TGTGCCAGCAGCGGAGGACTAGCGAGGACCCGAGGGACCCAGTACTTC.

This clonotype showed up many times. The rearrangement links TRBV21-1 to TRBJ2-1; no DNA check was done on the table's D call, TRBD2. TRBV21-1 is annotated as a pseudogene. The CDR3 has 15 amino acids. The CDR3 nucleotides read TGTGCCAGCAGCAAAGAGCCTAGCCTCAGGAATGAGCAGTTCTTC. It encodes CASSKEPSLRNEQFF.

The chain recombines TRBV7-2 with TRBJ2-1; D remains ambiguous. Trimming removed 5 bases from V and 11 bases from J, with 19 bases in between. The CDR3 runs 14 residues. Germline loops: CDR1 SGHTA, CDR2 FQGNSA. In DNA, the CDR3 is TGTGCCAGCAGCAAAAACCTAGAAACCCATAAGCAGTTCTTC. It yields the protein CASSKNLETHKQFF.

This clonotype occurred many times. J is TRBJ2-1 and V is TRBV11-2; TRBD2 agrees at 7 bases. The trim removed 2 bases at V and 3 bases at J, leaving 19 bases unmatched. Germline-derived CDR1 and CDR2 are SGHAT and FQNNGV. The CDR3 totals 20 residues. The CDR3 DNA sequence: TGTGCCAGCAGCTTACAACTACTGAGCGGGGTCCTCTCCAGCTACAATGAGCAGTTCTTC. It codes for CASSLQLLSGVLSSYNEQFF.

This clonotype came up a few times. The chain employs TRBV5-1 and TRBJ2-6, with D possibly being TRBD1 (6 bases). Germline-derived CDR1 and CDR2 are SGHRS and YFSETQ. Trimming stripped 3 bases from V and 1 base from J, with 11 bases between. The CDR3 contains 16 residues. Written as DNA, the CDR3 is TGCGCCAGCAGCTCGGACAGACTGTCTGGGGCCAACGTCCTGACTTTC. It yields the protein CASSSDRLSGANVLTF.

This chain links TRBV5-1 with TRBJ2-7; 7 bases align to TRBD1. CDR1 SGHRS and CDR2 YFSETQ come from the germline V gene. Trimming removed 2 bases from V and 4 bases from J; junction bases left unmatched: 12. This CDR3 contains 16 residues. CDR3: CASSLTGDAGNYEQYF. CDR3 sequence (DNA): TGCGCCAGCAGCTTAACAGGGGATGCTGGTAATTACGAGCAGTACTTC.

This clonotype came up a few times. The CDR3 nucleotides are TGTGCTAGCGGACCCTTAGCGGGGTACCAAGAGACCCAGTACTTC. As protein: CASGPLAGYQETQYF. The J gene is TRBJ2-5, the V gene TRBV7-7; 8 positions agree with TRBD2. The CDR3 length is 15 residues. Germline V gene sequence: CDR1 SSHAT, CDR2 FNYEAQ (reference sequence).

This clonotype has at least ten counts. The V and J genes are TRBV20-1 and TRBJ2-1; TRBD2 matches 7 bases. This CDR3 region has 13 residues. Germline-derived CDR1 and CDR2 are DFQATT and SNEGSKA (reference sequence). J lost 3 bases, V lost 8 bases, and 7 bases had no gene match. Here the CDR3 DNA reads TGCAGTCAAAAGCGCGGGGGCTACAATGAGCAGTTCTTC. Its translation is CSQKRGGYNEQFF.

V usage is TRBV28 and J usage is TRBJ1-5; a possible D gene is TRBD1 (5 bases). Germline V gives CDR1 MDHEN, CDR2 SYDVKM. This CDR3 comprises 15 residues. V gave up 2 bases and J gave up 4 bases, with 12 bases separating them. CDR3 protein: CASSLRGRENQPQHF. CDR3 in DNA: TGTGCCAGCAGTTTACGAGGCAGGGAGAATCAGCCCCAGCATTTT.

The chain recombines TRBV7-2 with TRBJ2-2; 10 nucleotides align to TRBD1. CDR3 length: 14 residues. V trimming: 7 bases; J trimming: 4 bases; junction bases outside the gene matches: 3. Germline values: CDR1 SGHTA, CDR2 FQGNSA. CDR3 protein: CASTGQGGTGELFF. CDR3 DNA sequence: TGTGCCAGCACCGGACAGGGGGGCACCGGGGAGCTGTTTTTT.

This clonotype was recorded a few times. The CDR3 here is CSARDLTGEQYF. The CDR3 DNA sequence: TGCAGTGCTAGAGATCTCACCGGCGAGCAGTACTTC. The chain has TRBV20-1 and TRBJ2-7; D uncertain. The CDR3 loop spans 12 amino acids. Germline loops: CDR1 DFQATT, CDR2 SNEGSKA (reference sequence). V lost 0 bases and J 6 bases, leaving 9 bases between the germline ends.

This clonotype showed up just a few times. The rearrangement uses TRBV5-5 and TRBJ2-5; D gene uncertain. Trimming took 4 bases from V and 1 from J, leaving 8 bases between them. CDR3 size: 13 residues. The V gene's germline CDR1 is SGHKS and CDR2 YYEKEE (reference sequence). The CDR3 bases are TGTGCCAGCAGCAAGTCTCTCCAAGAGACCCAGTACTTC. Protein sequence: CASSKSLQETQYF.

This clonotype was counted ten times or more. The gene calls are TRBV20-1 and TRBJ1-1; D remains unclear. CDR3 length: 14 residues. The germline V gene encodes CDR1 DFQATT and CDR2 SNEGSKA (reference sequence). V shed 3 bases and J shed 0 bases, with 11 bases lying between them. The CDR3 region has the DNA TGCAGTGCTAGTGCCCGAGGCATGAACACTGAAGCTTTCTTT. It codes for CSASARGMNTEAFF.

This clonotype has just a few counts. V gene TRBV20-1 combines with J gene TRBJ2-2; the D gene is possibly TRBD1 (6 bases). This CDR3 is 12 amino acids long. Trimming pared 6 bases from V and 5 bases from J, leaving 10 bases between. Germline V gives CDR1 DFQATT, CDR2 SNEGSKA (reference sequence). Here the CDR3 reads CSATRGTGELFF. The DNA of the CDR3 is TGCAGTGCCACTAGGGGGACCGGGGAGCTGTTTTTT.

There are a few counts of this clonotype. V and J are TRBV11-2 and TRBJ2-7; a weak D match, TRBD2 (5 bases). From germline, CDR1 is SGHAT and CDR2 FQNNGV. This CDR3 region has 15 residues. Trimming left V 5 bases short and J 4 bases short, with 18 bases between. CDR3 in amino acids: CASSQSRSRGYEQYF. The CDR3 nucleotides read TGTGCCAGCAGCCAATCCCGGTCTCGGGGTTACGAGCAGTACTTC.

The chain is built from TRBV5-4 and TRBJ2-1; possibly TRBD2 for D (7 bases). This CDR3 contains 15 residues. V lost 7 bases and J 0 bases, leaving 14 bases between the germline ends. Germline lookup yields CDR1 SGHNT and CDR2 YYREEE (reference sequence). The CDR3: CASSEGGGSYNEQFF. The CDR3 DNA reads TGTGCCAGCTCGGAAGGGGGGGGCTCCTACAATGAGCAGTTCTTC.

V gene TRBV3-1 combines with J gene TRBJ1-1, with D uncertain. The CDR3 consists of 15 residues. CDR1 LGHDT and CDR2 YNNKEL come from the germline V gene (reference sequence). Trimming stripped 0 bases from V and 5 bases from J, with 13 bases between. The CDR3 bases are TGTGCCAGCAGCCAAGACCCCGGGGTGGAAACTGAAGCTTTCTTT. This encodes CASSQDPGVETEAFF.

The table lists this clonotype with a few counts. This chain links TRBV28 with TRBJ2-1; 11 bases line up with TRBD1. Looked up from germline, CDR1 is MDHEN and CDR2 is SYDVKM. The CDR3 consists of 14 residues. Trimming cost V 6 bases and J 8 bases; bases outside gene matches: 6. The CDR3, as DNA: TGTGCCAGCAGCCTGGACAGGGGGCTTGATGAGCAGTTCTTC. Amino acid sequence: CASSLDRGLDEQFF.